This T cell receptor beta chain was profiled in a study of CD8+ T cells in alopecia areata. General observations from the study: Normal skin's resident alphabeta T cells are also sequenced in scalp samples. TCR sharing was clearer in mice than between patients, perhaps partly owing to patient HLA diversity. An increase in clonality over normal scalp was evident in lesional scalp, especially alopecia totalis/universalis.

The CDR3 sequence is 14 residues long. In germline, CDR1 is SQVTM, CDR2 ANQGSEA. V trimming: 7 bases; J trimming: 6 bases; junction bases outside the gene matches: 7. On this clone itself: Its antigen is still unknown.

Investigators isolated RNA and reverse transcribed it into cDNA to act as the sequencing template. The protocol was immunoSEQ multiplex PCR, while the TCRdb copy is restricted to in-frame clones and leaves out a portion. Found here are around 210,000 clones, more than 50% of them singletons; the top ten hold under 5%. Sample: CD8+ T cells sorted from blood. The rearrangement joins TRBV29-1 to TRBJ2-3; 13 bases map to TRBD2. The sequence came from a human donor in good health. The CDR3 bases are TGCAGCGAGGGGACTAGCGGGGAGGGGGATACGCAGTATTTT. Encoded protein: CSEGTSGEGDTQYF.